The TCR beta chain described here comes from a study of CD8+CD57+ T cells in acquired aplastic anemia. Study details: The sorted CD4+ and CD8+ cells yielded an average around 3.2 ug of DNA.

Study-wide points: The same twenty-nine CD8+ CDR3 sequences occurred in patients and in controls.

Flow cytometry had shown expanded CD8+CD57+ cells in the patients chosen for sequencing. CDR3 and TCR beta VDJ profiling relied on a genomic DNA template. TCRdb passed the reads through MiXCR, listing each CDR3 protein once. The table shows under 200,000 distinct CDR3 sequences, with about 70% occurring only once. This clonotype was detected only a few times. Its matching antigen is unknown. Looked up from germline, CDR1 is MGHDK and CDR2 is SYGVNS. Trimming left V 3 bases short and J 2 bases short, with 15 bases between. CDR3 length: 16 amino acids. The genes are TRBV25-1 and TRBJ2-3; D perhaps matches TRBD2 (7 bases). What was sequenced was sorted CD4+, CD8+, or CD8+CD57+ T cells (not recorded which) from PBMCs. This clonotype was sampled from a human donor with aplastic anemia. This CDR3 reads CASSEGGRSHTDTQYF. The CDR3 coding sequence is TGTGCCAGCAGTGAGGGGGGGCGATCCCACACAGATACGCAGTATTTT.